The clone carrying this TCR beta chain was recorded a few times. Antigen specificity is unknown. This sample is part of a study of T-cell memory formation after mild COVID-19. TCRdb analysed the 5' RACE reads with MiXCR anew, one entry per CDR3 protein. The repertoire includes around 83,000 distinct CDR3 sequences, around 27% of them detected once, and 35% to 50% sits in the top ten. With 1 base removed from V and 3 bases from J, the gap between germline ends came to 10 bases. Germline V gene sequence: CDR1 SEHNR, CDR2 FQNEAQ (reference sequence). CDR3 length equals 14 residues. Points from the study as a whole: Clones that got smaller from day 15 to 85 had even CD4/CD8, while clones growing later tipped toward CD4+.

This chain joins TRBV7-9 and TRBJ2-7, with D perhaps given as TRBD1 or TRBD2 (6 bases each). The specimen sequenced was PBMCs or a T cell subset sorted from them (not recorded which). The source is a man between 18 and 29 years old who had mild COVID-19 (a few samples of this study predate the infection). Cell type and time point are not known. CDR3 loop: CASSLVGGGYEQYF. The CDR3 DNA follows: TGTGCCAGCAGCTTAGTAGGAGGGGGCTACGAGCAGTACTTC.